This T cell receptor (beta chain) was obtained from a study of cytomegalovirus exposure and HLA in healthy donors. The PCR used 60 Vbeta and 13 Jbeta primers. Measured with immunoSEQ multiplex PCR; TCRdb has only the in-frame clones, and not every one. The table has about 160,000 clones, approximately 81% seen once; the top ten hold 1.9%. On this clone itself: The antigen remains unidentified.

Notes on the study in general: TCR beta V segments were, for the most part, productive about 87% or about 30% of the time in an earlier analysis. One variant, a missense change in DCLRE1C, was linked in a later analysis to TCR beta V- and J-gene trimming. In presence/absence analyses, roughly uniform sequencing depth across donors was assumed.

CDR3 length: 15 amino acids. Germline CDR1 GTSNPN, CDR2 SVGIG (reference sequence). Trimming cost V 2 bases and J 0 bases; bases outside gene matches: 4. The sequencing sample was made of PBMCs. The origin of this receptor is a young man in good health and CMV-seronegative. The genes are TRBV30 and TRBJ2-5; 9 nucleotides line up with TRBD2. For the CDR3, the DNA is TGTGCCTGGAGTCGCGGGGGGGTGAACCAAGAGACCCAGTACTTC. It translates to CAWSRGGVNQETQYF.